This T cell receptor (beta chain) was obtained from a study of shared clonotypes between healthy human individuals. The study's findings and limits: Generally, naive subsets (rather than memory subsets) showed larger estimated richness.

Comments on this clone: The target antigen is unknown.

The assay was immunoSEQ multiplex PCR, and TCRdb's table has in-frame clones only and misses some. The table lists 660,000 or so clones, about 96% of them singletons. Naivety among CD8 cells was defined by CD45RO negativity and positive CCR7 selection, thereby excluding terminally differentiated effector memory CD45RA+ cells. This CDR3 has 16 residues. V lost 6 bases to trimming and J lost 8 bases, with 26 bases between them. CDR1 is SGHKS, CDR2 YYEKEE, per germline (reference sequence). V gene TRBV5-5 combines with J gene TRBJ1-2; D call uncertain. The sample comprised naive CD8+ T cells sorted from blood. The clonotype comes from a woman aged 25 to 39 in good health. The CDR3 here is CASILPGSGTLRGYTF. The CDR3, as DNA: TGTGCCAGCATCCTGCCGGGGTCGGGTACTCTACGGGGCTACACCTTC.